This paragraph reports one TCR beta chain. The RNA input was about 0.5 to 1 ug, and it was reverse transcribed with random hexamers. With immunoSEQ multiplex PCR, TCR beta CDR3 was amplified across 54 Vbeta and 13 Jbeta. TCRdb analysed the immunoSEQ multiplex PCR reads with MiXCR anew, one entry per CDR3 protein. The data contain 120,000 or so distinct CDR3 sequences, around 94% of them singletons. CDR3 length equals 14 residues. Between the trimmed V and J ends, which lost 4 bases and 6 bases, there was a span of 15 bases. The data stem from a study of CD8 T cells in Susac syndrome. The TCR originated in a human donor with Susac syndrome. The chain joins TRBV12-3 or TRBV12-4 to TRBJ1-2, with D maybe TRBD1 (5 bases). Sequencing was performed on CD8+ T cells from PBMCs. The CDR3 loop reads CASSYWDFYNGYTF. The CDR3 DNA reads as TGTGCCAGCAGTTACTGGGACTTTTATAATGGCTACACCTTC.